This T cell receptor beta chain came from a study of metastatic and nonmetastatic thyroid tumors (dated by TCRdb to about 2020). Broadly, across the study: For patients with malignant and with benign thyroid disease, the researchers compared repertoires between peripheral blood samples and tumor or nodule tissue samples. The full study reports these points: In both blood and tumor samples, malignant tumors were reported to have significantly higher TCR beta diversity than benign nodules.

The CDR3 holds 17 amino acids from the cysteine to the phenylalanine. Here the CDR3 DNA is all that survives: 51 bases in frame from base 1. The CDR1 and CDR2 encoded by the germline V gene are LGHNA and YNFKEQ. Library preparation was by PCR. The data were produced on an Illumina HiSeq 4000. High-throughput sequencing was used to profile the TCR beta-chain CDR3 region of each patient. The source study handled its data this way. Drawing on CDR3 differences between clinicopathological groups, the researchers built a classifier meant to tell apart patients with distant-metastatic papillary thyroid cancer. Repertoire diversity was assessed with the Shannon index, and tumor-blood repertoire similarity with the Morisita-Horn index. TCRdb cleaned the public reads at Q25 with fastp, built clones with MiXCR and kept in-frame beta chains. The V and J calls come from TCRdb's annotation, not from the publication. The sample table holds tens of thousands of clones, of which around 25% were seen once. The top ten constitute 12% of the sample.

None of the patients had been given any treatment before thyroid surgery. Using T-cell receptor beta sequencing, the researchers looked back retrospectively at clinical samples from patients, gathered between about 2011 and 2019. This clone was recorded many times. The antigen it binds to is not known. The record has no base qualities; no much larger clone is one base away. Other DNA variants within this sample encode the same CDR3. The V gene is TRBV4-2 and the J gene is TRBJ2-6, with 7 bases in between that match TRBD2. The sample comprised tumor tissue. This receptor was taken from a male donor with papillary thyroid cancer or a benign thyroid nodule (not recorded which). Some clones in this sample may be carry-over from other donors' samples. The sequenced DNA is TGTGCAACCAGCAGCACCTGGGGGGGGTCTGGGGCCAACGTCCTGACTTTC. It encodes CATSSTWGGSGANVLTF.